The 5 T cell receptor beta chains below all came from one sample that was sequenced in a study of T-cell memory formation after mild COVID-19 (dated by TCRdb to the early 2020s). Library generation was performed with 5' RACE. Sequencing was performed on an Illumina NovaSeq 6000. TCRdb passed the public sequencing reads through fastp at Q25 and MiXCR, retaining productive beta sequences. Rows with one shared CDR3 protein collapse into an entry with the most common genes and DNA. Within this sample are around 220,000 distinct CDR3 sequences, with roughly 15% of them counted one time only. Approximately 3.6% of the sample is taken by the ten largest. What was sequenced was PBMCs or a T cell subset sorted from them (not recorded which). Receptors were obtained from a man between 18 and 29 years old who had mild COVID-19 (a few samples of this study predate the infection). The sample titles of this study are shuffled in the database, so cell type and time point are left out; the donor was told from shared clones.

V usage is TRBV3-1 and J usage is TRBJ2-7; 9 bases match TRBD1. This CDR3 has 15 amino acids. The V gene end was trimmed by 4 bases and the J gene end by 2 bases; junction bases not matched to a gene: 6. Germline V gene lookup returns CDR1 LGHDT and CDR2 YNNKEL (reference sequence). The CDR3 DNA follows: TGTGCCAGCAGCCCCGGGGACAGGGCCCCCTACGAGCAGTACGTC. The encoded protein is CASSPGDRAPYEQYV.

The chain couples TRBV11-1 to TRBJ1-1; 8 nucleotides match TRBD1. V dropped 3 bases and J dropped 4; count of bases not matched to a gene: 7. The germline V gene encodes CDR1 SGHAT and CDR2 FQDESV (reference sequence). The CDR3 totals 15 residues. CDR3 sequence: CASSFPTGESTEAFF. As DNA, the CDR3 is TGTGCCAGCAGCTTCCCGACAGGGGAGAGCACTGAAGCTTTCTTT.

This clonotype has just a few counts. J is TRBJ1-1 and V is TRBV10-3; maybe TRBD1 (6 bases). Between the trimmed V and J ends, which lost 3 bases and 7 bases, there was a span of 9 bases. The V gene's germline CDR1 is ENHRY and CDR2 SYGVKD. CDR3 length: 12 amino acids. The DNA for the CDR3 is TGTGCCATCAGTGAAGGGACATTTGAAGCTTTCTTT. Its translation: CAISEGTFEAFF.

This clonotype has a handful of counts. V and J are TRBV7-2 and TRBJ1-6; no clear D. This CDR3 has 15 amino acids. V gave up 3 bases and J gave up 14 bases, with 20 bases separating them. CDR1 SGHTA and CDR2 FQGNSA come from the germline V gene. The CDR3, as DNA: TGTGCCAGCAGCTTTACAGCCCCTAGTAGTTCGGCCCTCCACTTT. Residues: CASSFTAPSSSALHF.

The V and J genes are TRBV5-1 and TRBJ2-1; perhaps TRBD1 as D (7 bases). V lost 7 bases and J lost 9, with 17 bases in between. The CDR3 consists of 13 residues. Looked up from germline, CDR1 is SGHRS and CDR2 is YFSETQ. The CDR3: CASRTGGGVEQFF. Here the CDR3 DNA reads TGCGCCAGCCGGACCGGAGGGGGCGTTGAGCAGTTCTTC.